This entry lists 17 T cell receptor beta chains sequenced from one sample in a study of cytomegalovirus exposure and HLA in healthy donors (dated by TCRdb to 2017 to 2019). The method was the immunoSEQ multiplex PCR assay. For the multiplex PCR, a mixture combining 60 forward primers for TCR Vbeta segments and 13 reverse primers for TCR Jbeta segments was used. In its TCRdb copy, this immuneACCESS table keeps in-frame sequences only and misses some clones. Where compared with another copy, unresolved V genes explain less than half of these, and the others have no known cause. This sample holds 180,000 or so clones; 79% were observed only once. The top ten constitute approximately 2.1% of the sample. What was sequenced was PBMCs. Receptors originate from a woman in her forties or fifties in good health and CMV-seronegative.

V and J are TRBV6-1 and TRBJ1-4; 9 bases fit TRBD1. There are 14 residues in the CDR3. V dropped 7 bases and J dropped 10; count of bases not matched to a gene: 10. Germline V lookup: CDR1 MNHNS, CDR2 SASEGT. The CDR3 bases are TGTGCCAGCAAGTCGGGACAGGGTCGCGGAAAACTGTTTTTT. Translated: CASKSGQGRGKLFF.

This clone was detected a few times. The gene calls are TRBV4-1 and TRBJ1-1, with D tentatively TRBD1 (6 bases). Germline V gene sequence: CDR1 MGHRA, CDR2 YSYEKL. This CDR3 region has 14 residues. V was clipped by 5 bases and J by 1 base, with 11 bases between them. The CDR3 is CASSSPTGNTEAFF. The CDR3 nucleotides are TGCGCCAGCAGCTCGCCGACAGGGAACACTGAAGCTTTCTTT.

The chain uses TRBV15 and TRBJ1-1; the match to TRBD1 covers 8 bases. The CDR3 covers 19 residues. Per the germline V gene, CDR1 is LNHNV and CDR2 is YYDKDF (reference sequence). The J segment lost 0 bases and the V segment lost 0 bases, leaving 12 bases of the junction unmatched. The DNA for the CDR3 is TGTGCCACCAGCAGAGATCTACGGACAGGGCAACGACTGAACACTGAAGCTTTCTTT. As protein: CATSRDLRTGQRLNTEAFF.

V is TRBV6-6 and J is TRBJ2-3; 10 bases match TRBD1. The V segment lost 10 bases and the J segment 4 bases; nucleotides outside the gene matches: 5. Looked up from germline, CDR1 is MNHNY and CDR2 is SVGAGI (reference sequence). The CDR3 consists of 13 residues. Written as DNA, the CDR3 is TGTGCCAAGGGGGACAGGGGACCAGATACGCAGTATTTT. Encoded protein: CAKGDRGPDTQYF.

The chain joins TRBV15 to TRBJ1-4; D unresolved. Germline lookup yields CDR1 LNHNV and CDR2 YYDKDF (reference sequence). V lost 3 bases to trimming and J lost 7 bases, with 9 bases between them. There are 13 residues in the CDR3. The CDR3 DNA is TGTGCCACCAGCAGTCGAGTTTTTGAAAAACTGTTTTTT. This translates into CATSSRVFEKLFF.

The chain carries TRBV19 and TRBJ2-7; tentatively, D is TRBD1 (6 bases). Germline lookup yields CDR1 LNHDA and CDR2 SQIVND (reference sequence). The CDR3 runs 13 residues. With 5 bases removed from V and 2 bases from J, the gap between germline ends came to 10 bases. CDR3 loop: CASSVTGTYEQYF. The CDR3 coding sequence is TGTGCCAGTAGTGTTACAGGGACCTACGAGCAGTACTTC.

V gene TRBV5-1 combines with J gene TRBJ1-4; D is ambiguous. The CDR3 contains 14 residues. Germline V lookup: CDR1 SGHRS, CDR2 YFSETQ. V lost 0 bases and J 12 bases, leaving 15 bases between the germline ends. CDR3 in amino acids: CASSLDLGGRELFF. CDR3 DNA sequence: TGCGCCAGCAGCTTGGATTTAGGAGGACGGGAACTGTTTTTT.

Regarding this clone: The junction differs from germline at one of its ends, possibly a read error. The gene calls are TRBV7-9 and TRBJ2-7; tentative D call: TRBD2 (5 bases). CDR1 is SEHNR and CDR2 is FQNEAQ in the germline V gene (reference sequence). There are 14 residues in the CDR3. The CDR3 spells CSSSLVDLRYEQYF. The DNA of the CDR3 is TGTTCCAGCAGCTTAGTGGACTTACGCTACGAGCAGTACTTC.

The chain joins TRBV10-3 to TRBJ1-4; a weak D match, TRBD1 (6 bases). V was shortened by 10 bases and J by 0 bases, with 15 bases between the two germline ends. This CDR3 has 15 amino acids. Germline V gene data show CDR1 as ENHRY and CDR2 as SYGVKD. For the CDR3, the DNA is TGTGCCACCACCGGGACACTGGCAACTAATGAAAAACTGTTTTTT. Its translation: CATTGTLATNEKLFF.

This chain uses TRBV2 with TRBJ2-7; maybe TRBD1 (5 bases). V was cut by 11 bases and J by 3 bases, with 11 bases left in between. The CDR3 loop spans 11 amino acids. Germline assignment: CDR1 SNHLY and CDR2 FYNNEI. In nucleotides, the CDR3 is TGTGCCGGCTCAGGGTACTACGAGCAGTACTTC. Its protein product is CAGSGYYEQYF. Using reference TRBV2 and TRBJ2-7 for the parts outside the CDR3, the full variable domain is EPEVTQTPSHQVTQMGQEVILRCVPISNHLYFYWYRQILGQKVEFLVSFYNNEISEKSEIFDDQFSVERPDGSNFTLKIRSTKLEDSAMYFCAGSGYYEQYFGPGTRLTVT.

The chain combines TRBV9 with TRBJ2-1, with 9 bases lining up with TRBD2. Per germline, CDR1 SGDLS and CDR2 YYNGEE. The CDR3 consists of 18 residues. V lost 3 bases, J lost 2 bases, and 12 bases stayed unmatched. This CDR3 is CASSATAGTSGPYNEQFF. The CDR3 region has the DNA TGTGCCAGCAGCGCCACCGCGGGTACTAGCGGGCCCTACAATGAGCAGTTCTTC.

The gene calls are TRBV4-1 and TRBJ1-4; TRBD1 agrees at 7 bases. In germline, CDR1 is MGHRA, CDR2 YSYEKL. The trim removed 2 bases at V and 2 bases at J, leaving 2 bases unmatched. There are 15 residues in the CDR3. The CDR3 is CASSQQGVTNEKLFF. DNA of the CDR3: TGCGCCAGCAGCCAACAGGGGGTGACTAATGAAAAACTGTTTTTT.

This chain connects TRBV28 to TRBJ2-7, with a possible D match to TRBD2 (5 bases). Trimming removed 2 bases from V and 6 bases from J, with 17 bases in between. Germline V lookup: CDR1 MDHEN, CDR2 SYDVKM. The CDR3 consists of 15 residues. CDR3 sequence (DNA): TGTGCCAGCAGTTTACTCTCGGGGATGCGCGGCGAGCAGTACTTC. Amino acid sequence: CASSLLSGMRGEQYF.

This rearrangement joins TRBV11-2 to TRBJ2-5; 7 bases are shared with TRBD1. J lost 3 bases, V lost 5 bases, and 3 bases had no gene match. The germline V gene has CDR1 SGHAT and CDR2 FQNNGV. CDR3 length equals 13 residues. The CDR3 reads CASSPGQKETQYF. In nucleotides, the CDR3 is TGTGCCAGCAGCCCGGGACAGAAAGAGACCCAGTACTTC.

The rearrangement joins TRBV5-6 to TRBJ1-3; the D is unclear. CDR1 is SGHDT, CDR2 YYEEEE, per germline. Trimming removed 0 bases from V and 2 bases from J, with 12 bases in between. The CDR3 is 16 residues long. In DNA form, the CDR3 reads TGTGCCAGCAGCTTGGCCAGAGGAGCTGCTGGAAACACCATATATTTT. Its protein is CASSLARGAAGNTIYF.

This sequence joins TRBV7-8 and TRBJ2-2; 11 bases are shared with TRBD2. V trimming: 1 base; J trimming: 7 bases; junction bases outside the gene matches: 5. The CDR3 consists of 16 residues. Germline CDR1 and CDR2: SGHVS and FQNEAQ. CDR3 sequence: CASSLVAGGPGGELFF. The CDR3, as DNA: TGTGCCAGCAGCTTAGTAGCGGGGGGGCCGGGCGGGGAGCTGTTTTTT.

The chain links TRBV5-1 to TRBJ2-7; TRBD1 matches 7 bases. The CDR3 sequence is 18 residues long. CDR1 and CDR2 from the germline V gene are SGHRS and YFSETQ. Trimming took 0 bases from V and 2 from J; bases not matched to a gene: 14. This CDR3 is CASSLAGSSGQTTYEQYF. CDR3 in DNA: TGCGCCAGCAGCTTGGCCGGTAGTTCGGGACAGACCACCTACGAGCAGTACTTC.